This T cell receptor (beta chain) originates from a study of shared clonotypes between healthy human individuals. The method was immunoSEQ multiplex PCR; TCRdb's version includes in-frame clones alone and lacks a portion of them. The sample includes some 700,000 clones, less than 95% of them seen just once. The sample was memory CD8+ T cells from PBMCs. Documented subset: CD45RO+ cells pooled with CCR7-negative TemRA cells. The clonotype originates from a man in his late teens or twenties in good health. Some clones in this sample may be carry-over from other donors' samples.

Written as DNA, the CDR3 is TGTGCCAGCAGGGACCTAACAGGGGAGGGAGAAAAACTGTTTTTT. Encoded protein: CASRDLTGEGEKLFF. The chain combines TRBV6-6 with TRBJ1-4; 7 nucleotides match TRBD1. There are 15 residues in the CDR3. V dropped 6 bases and J dropped 8; count of bases not matched to a gene: 12. CDR1 and CDR2 (germline): MNHNY, SVGAGI (reference sequence).